This T cell receptor (beta chain) is drawn from a study of cytomegalovirus exposure and HLA in healthy donors. Findings and caveats of the study: Accurate prediction of HLA-A and HLA-B alleles (for most subjects) was reportedly achieved from TCR beta sequences.

With respect to this clone: Its antigen is unidentified.

PCR primers comprised 60 Vbeta and 13 Jbeta primers. Here immunoSEQ multiplex PCR was the method, and the copy in TCRdb shows in-frame clones only, minus some. The sample yields about 60,000 clones, of which the top ten take up about 15%. This clonotype was obtained from a boy aged 5 to 17 in good health and CMV-seronegative. The sequencing sample was made of PBMCs.

The CDR3 loop reads CASSELSNQPQHF. CDR3 bases: TGTGCCAGCAGTGAACTAAGCAATCAGCCCCAGCATTTT. The rearrangement uses TRBV6-1 and TRBJ1-5; D gene uncertain. The germline CDR1 and CDR2 sequences are MNHNS and SASEGT. Deletions cut 2 bases from V and 1 base from J, with 3 bases between. The CDR3 is 13 residues long.